Below, one TCR beta chain is given with its context. Antigen unknown. This CDR3 has 18 amino acids. The germline V gene encodes CDR1 SGHTA and CDR2 FQGTGA. V gave up 1 base and J gave up 7 bases; unmatched junction bases: 10. This sample is drawn from a study of T cells in Graves' hyperthyroidism and ophthalmopathy. Study findings and constraints: Appearing also in blood were most of the thyroid clonotypes expanded above 0.001.

Subjects aged 18 to 65 presented with newly diagnosed hyperthyroidism of less than 2 months' duration. Exclusion of a patient resulted from uncontrolled infection, other autoimmune disease, pregnancy or lactation. When hyperthyroidism was first diagnosed, the blood sample was taken, preceding any ophthalmopathy symptoms. RNA transcripts served as the template for amplifying TCR beta CDR3 regions. HTBI primers were used for first-round RT-PCR of the TCR CDR3. From the multiplex PCR reads, TCRdb called clonotypes with MiXCR, one entry per CDR3 protein. The sample contains some 380,000 distinct CDR3 sequences, roughly 14% of which appear only once.

The chain carries TRBV7-3 and TRBJ2-3, with 14 bases fitting TRBD2. The receptor was isolated from a young man with Graves' hyperthyroidism that later progressed to Graves' ophthalmopathy. The sample consisted of blood. DNA of the CDR3: TGTGCCAGCAGCTTAAAGCCTGGGACTAGCGGGGGCCCCAATACGCAGTATTTT. Its translation is CASSLKPGTSGGPNTQYF.